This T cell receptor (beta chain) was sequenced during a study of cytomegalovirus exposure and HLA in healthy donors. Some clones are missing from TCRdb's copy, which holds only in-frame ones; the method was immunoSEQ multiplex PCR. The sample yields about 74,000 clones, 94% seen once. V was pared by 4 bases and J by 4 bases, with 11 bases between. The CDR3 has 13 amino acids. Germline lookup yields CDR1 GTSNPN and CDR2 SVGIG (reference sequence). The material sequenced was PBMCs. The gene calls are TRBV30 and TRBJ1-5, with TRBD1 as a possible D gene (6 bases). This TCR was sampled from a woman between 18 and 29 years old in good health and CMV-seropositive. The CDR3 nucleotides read TGTGCCTGGACCCCGACAGGAAATCAGCCCCAGCATTTT. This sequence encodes CAWTPTGNQPQHF.